This paragraph covers one TCR beta chain sequence. What it binds is not known. The source of the sample is a study of circulating and synovial CD4+ cells in juvenile arthritis. The germline V gene has CDR1 SQVTM and CDR2 ANQGSEA. This CDR3 is 10 amino acids long. Trimming pared 7 bases from V and 7 bases from J, leaving 10 bases between. Study outcomes and limitations: Some such blood samples were as oligoclonal as synovium. T cell genome counts differed by at least an order of magnitude between CPL and CD4 samples. These blood cells shared more CDR3 sequences with synovium than bulk blood.

Libraries were prepared by immunoSEQ multiplex PCR; TCRdb keeps only in-frame clonotypes and omits some of them. The sample has fewer than 40,000 clones, around 95% seen once. This clonotype originated in a human donor with juvenile idiopathic arthritis. Sequenced sample: CD4+ T cells from blood. V and J are TRBV29-1 and TRBJ1-1, with D perhaps TRBD1 (6 bases). CDR3 sequence: CSGGQNEAFF. In nucleotides, the CDR3 is TGCAGCGGCGGACAGAATGAAGCTTTCTTT.